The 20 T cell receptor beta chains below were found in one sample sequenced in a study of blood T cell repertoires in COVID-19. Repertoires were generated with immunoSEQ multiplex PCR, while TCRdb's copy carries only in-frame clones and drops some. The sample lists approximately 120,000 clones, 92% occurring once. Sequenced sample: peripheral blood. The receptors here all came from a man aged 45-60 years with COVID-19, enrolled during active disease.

The CDR3 DNA reads as TGTGCCAGCAGTTACTCGAGCGGCACCGGGGAGCTGTTTTTT. Its translation is CASSYSSGTGELFF. The rearrangement links TRBV6-5 to TRBJ2-2, with a tentative D call TRBD2 (5 bases). Trimming stripped 0 bases from V and 4 bases from J, with 6 bases between. Per the germline V gene, CDR1 is MNHEY and CDR2 is SVGAGI. The CDR3 loop spans 14 amino acids.

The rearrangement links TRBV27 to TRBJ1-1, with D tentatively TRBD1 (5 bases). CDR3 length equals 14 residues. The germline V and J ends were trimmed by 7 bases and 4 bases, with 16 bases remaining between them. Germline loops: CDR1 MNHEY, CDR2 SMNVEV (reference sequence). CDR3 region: CASTKGGVGTEAFF. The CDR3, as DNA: TGTGCCAGCACCAAAGGAGGGGTTGGCACTGAAGCTTTCTTT.

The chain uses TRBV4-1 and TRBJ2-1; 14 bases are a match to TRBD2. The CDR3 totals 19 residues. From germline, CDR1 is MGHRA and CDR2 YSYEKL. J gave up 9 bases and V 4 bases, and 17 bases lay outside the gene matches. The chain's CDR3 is CASSLYGMGLAGVGGEQFF. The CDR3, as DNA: TGCGCCAGCAGCCTATACGGGATGGGACTAGCGGGAGTAGGCGGTGAGCAGTTCTTC.

This CDR3 is CVRSYRTASPQYF. The CDR3, as DNA: TGTGTCAGAAGCTACCGGACAGCTTCCCCGCAGTATTTT. The chain is built from TRBV7-5 and TRBJ2-3; TRBD1, the table's D call, was not compared with the DNA. TRBV7-5 is tagged as a pseudogene. The CDR3 runs 13 residues.

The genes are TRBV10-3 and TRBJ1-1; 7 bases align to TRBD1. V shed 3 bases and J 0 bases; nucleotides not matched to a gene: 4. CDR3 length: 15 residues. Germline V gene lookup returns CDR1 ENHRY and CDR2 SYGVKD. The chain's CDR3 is CAISDPTGVNTEAFF. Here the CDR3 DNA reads TGTGCCATCAGTGACCCAACAGGGGTGAACACTGAAGCTTTCTTT.

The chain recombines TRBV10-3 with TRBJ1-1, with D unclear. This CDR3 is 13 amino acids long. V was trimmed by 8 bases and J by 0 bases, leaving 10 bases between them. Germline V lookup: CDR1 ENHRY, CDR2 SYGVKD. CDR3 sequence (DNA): TGTGCCATCGGTGGAGGGATGAACACTGAAGCTTTCTTT. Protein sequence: CAIGGGMNTEAFF.

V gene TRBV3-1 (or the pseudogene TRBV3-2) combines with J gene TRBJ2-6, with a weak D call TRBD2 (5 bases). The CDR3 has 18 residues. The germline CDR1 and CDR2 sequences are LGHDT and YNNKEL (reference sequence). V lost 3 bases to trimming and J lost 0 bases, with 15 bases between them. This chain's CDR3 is CASSQRETASSGANVLTF. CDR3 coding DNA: TGTGCCAGCAGCCAGAGGGAGACTGCTAGCTCTGGGGCCAACGTCCTGACTTTC.

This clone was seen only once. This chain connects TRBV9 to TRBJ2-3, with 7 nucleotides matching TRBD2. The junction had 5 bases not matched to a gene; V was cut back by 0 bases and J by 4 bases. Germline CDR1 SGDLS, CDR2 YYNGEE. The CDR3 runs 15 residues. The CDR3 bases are TGTGCCAGCAGCGTAGAGGAGCGGGAAGCAGATACGCAGTATTTT. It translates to CASSVEEREADTQYF.

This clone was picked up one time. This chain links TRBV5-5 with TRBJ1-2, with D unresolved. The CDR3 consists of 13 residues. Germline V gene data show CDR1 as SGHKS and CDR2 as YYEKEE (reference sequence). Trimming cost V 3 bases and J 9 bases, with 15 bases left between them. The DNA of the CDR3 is TGTGCCAGCAGCTCGCCCGGACGGGAGAGCTACACCTTC. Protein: CASSSPGRESYTF.

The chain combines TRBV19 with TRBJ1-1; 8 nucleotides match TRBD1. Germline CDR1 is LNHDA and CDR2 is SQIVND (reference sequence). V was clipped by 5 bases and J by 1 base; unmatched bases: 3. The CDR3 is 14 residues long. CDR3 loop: CASSLTGANTEAFF. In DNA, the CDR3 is TGTGCCAGTAGTTTGACAGGGGCGAACACTGAAGCTTTCTTT. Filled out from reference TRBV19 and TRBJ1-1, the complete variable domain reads DGGITQSPKYLFRKEGQNVTLSCEQNLNHDAMYWYRQDPGQGLRLIYYSQIVNDFQKGDIAEGYSVSREKKESFPLTVTSAQKNPTAFYLCASSLTGANTEAFFGQGTRLTVV.

As DNA, the CDR3 is TGTGCCAGCAGCTTGTCAGCGGGACCCACAGATACGCAGTATTTT. It translates to CASSLSAGPTDTQYF. The J gene is TRBJ2-3, the V gene TRBV5-4; 7 bases match TRBD2. V was clipped by 1 base and J by 2 bases; unmatched bases: 4. Germline-derived CDR1 and CDR2 are SGHNT and YYREEE (reference sequence). The CDR3 covers 15 residues.

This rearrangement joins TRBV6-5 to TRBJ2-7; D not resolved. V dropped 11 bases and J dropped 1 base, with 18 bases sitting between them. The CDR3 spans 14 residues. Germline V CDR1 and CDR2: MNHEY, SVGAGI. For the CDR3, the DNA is TGTGCCTCTCAGGCCACATTTCTATCCTACGAGCAGTACTTC. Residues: CASQATFLSYEQYF.

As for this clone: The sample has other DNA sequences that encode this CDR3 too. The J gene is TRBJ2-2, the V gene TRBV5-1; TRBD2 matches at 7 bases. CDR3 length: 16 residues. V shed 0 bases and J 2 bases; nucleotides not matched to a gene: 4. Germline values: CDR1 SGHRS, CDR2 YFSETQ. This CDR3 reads CASSLGLAVNTGELFF. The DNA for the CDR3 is TGCGCCAGCAGCTTGGGGCTAGCGGTTAACACCGGGGAGCTGTTTTTT.

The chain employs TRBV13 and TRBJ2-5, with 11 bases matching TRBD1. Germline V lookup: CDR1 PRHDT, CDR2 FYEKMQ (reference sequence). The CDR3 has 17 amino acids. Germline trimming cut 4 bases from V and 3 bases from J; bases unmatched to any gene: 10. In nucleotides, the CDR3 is TGTGCCAGCAGCTCTATAAGGGACAGGGGGAAAGAAGAGACCCAGTACTTC. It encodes CASSSIRDRGKEETQYF.

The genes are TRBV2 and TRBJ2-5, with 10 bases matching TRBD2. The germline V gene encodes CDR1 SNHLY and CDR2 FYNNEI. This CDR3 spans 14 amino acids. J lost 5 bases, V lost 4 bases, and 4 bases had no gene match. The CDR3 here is CASSGALAGETQYF. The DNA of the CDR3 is TGTGCCAGCAGTGGAGCACTAGCGGGGGAGACCCAGTACTTC.

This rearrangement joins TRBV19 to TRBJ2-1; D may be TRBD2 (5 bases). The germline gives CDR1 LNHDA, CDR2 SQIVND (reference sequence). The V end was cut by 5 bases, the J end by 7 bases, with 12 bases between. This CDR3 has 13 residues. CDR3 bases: TGTGCCAGTAGTCCCTTGCCGGGGAATGAGCAGTTCTTC. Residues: CASSPLPGNEQFF.

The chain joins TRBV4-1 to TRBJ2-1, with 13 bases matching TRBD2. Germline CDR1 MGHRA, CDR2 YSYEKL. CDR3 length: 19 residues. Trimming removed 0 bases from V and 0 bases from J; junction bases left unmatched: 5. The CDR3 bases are TGCGCCAGCAGCCAAGAAGCTAGGACTAGCGGGAGCTCCTACAATGAGCAGTTCTTC. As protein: CASSQEARTSGSSYNEQFF.

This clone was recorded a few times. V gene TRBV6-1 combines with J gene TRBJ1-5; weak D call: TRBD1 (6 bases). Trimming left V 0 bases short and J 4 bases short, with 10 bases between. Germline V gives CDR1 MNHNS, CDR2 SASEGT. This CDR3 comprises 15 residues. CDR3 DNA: TGTGCCAGCAGTGAAGCCGGACAGCAGAATCAGCCCCAGCATTTT. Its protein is CASSEAGQQNQPQHF.

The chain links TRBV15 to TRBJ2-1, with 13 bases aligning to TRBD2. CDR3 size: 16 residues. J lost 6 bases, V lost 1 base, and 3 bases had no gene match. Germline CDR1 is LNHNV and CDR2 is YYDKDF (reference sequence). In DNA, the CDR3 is TGTGCCACCAGCAGAGGATGGACTAGCGGGAGCAATGAGCAGTTCTTC. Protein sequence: CATSRGWTSGSNEQFF.

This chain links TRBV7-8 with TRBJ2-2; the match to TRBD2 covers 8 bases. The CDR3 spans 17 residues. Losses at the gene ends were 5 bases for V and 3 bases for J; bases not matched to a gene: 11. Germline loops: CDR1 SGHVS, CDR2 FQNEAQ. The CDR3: CASSPQGSGKDTGELFF. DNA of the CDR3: TGTGCCAGCAGCCCCCAAGGTAGCGGGAAGGACACCGGGGAGCTGTTTTTT.